Below, 21 T cell receptor beta chains from the same sample are listed, as sequenced in a study of OX40 agonist ivuxolimab in advanced cancers. The data were produced by immunoSEQ multiplex PCR, yet TCRdb's version contains in-frame clones alone and is incomplete. This sample has around 100,000 clones, with approximately 87% found just once. The sample consisted of CD4+ or CD8+ T cells sorted from blood, taken in a trial of the OX40 agonist ivuxolimab. The source of these receptors is an adult with an advanced solid tumor such as melanoma, head and neck, liver or kidney cancer.

This chain connects TRBV2 to TRBJ1-1, with 7 positions matching TRBD1. The CDR3 spans 14 residues. Germline lookup yields CDR1 SNHLY and CDR2 FYNNEI. V was pared by 6 bases and J by 0 bases, with 4 bases of the junction left unmatched. The CDR3 coding sequence is TGTGCCAGCAGGGGACAGTTCATGAACACTGAAGCTTTCTTT. Its protein product is CASRGQFMNTEAFF.

The V and J genes are TRBV19 and TRBJ2-2; the D gene is possibly TRBD2 (5 bases). Germline V CDR1 and CDR2: LNHDA, SQIVND (reference sequence). V dropped 7 bases and J dropped 3 bases, with 12 bases sitting between them. The CDR3 runs 14 residues. CDR3 nucleotide sequence: TGTGCCAGTACCTTAAGCGGATACACCGGGGAGCTGTTTTTT. Its translation is CASTLSGYTGELFF.

A word on this clone: Germline and junction disagree at one end, which may indicate a read error. The chain recombines TRBV29-1 with TRBJ2-1; D call uncertain. The CDR3 covers 14 residues. Germline CDR1 and CDR2: SQVTM and ANQGSEA. The CDR3 DNA sequence: TGCAGCGTTGTTCAGGATGGGCTTTACAGTGAGCAGTTCTTC. Translated: CSVVQDGLYSEQFF.

This chain connects TRBV5-1 to TRBJ2-7; possible D gene TRBD2, 6 bases. The length of the CDR3 is 15 residues. The V end was cut by 0 bases, the J end by 5 bases, with 15 bases between. CDR1 and CDR2 from the germline V gene are SGHRS and YFSETQ. CDR3 DNA: TGCGCCAGCAGCTTGGCGGGGGACCCCTGGGACGAGCAGTACTTC. This gives the protein CASSLAGDPWDEQYF.

This clone was picked up one time. The V call is TRBV5-1, the J call TRBJ2-2; D perhaps matches TRBD1 (6 bases). Germline CDR1 and CDR2: SGHRS and YFSETQ. V dropped 3 bases and J dropped 2 bases, with 11 bases sitting between them. This CDR3 comprises 15 residues. The CDR3 loop reads CASSSAGTNTGELFF. In nucleotides, the CDR3 is TGCGCCAGCAGCTCCGCCGGGACAAACACCGGGGAGCTGTTTTTT.

The chain recombines TRBV5-1 with TRBJ2-3; no clear D. This CDR3 is 14 amino acids long. In germline, CDR1 is SGHRS, CDR2 YFSETQ. The V and J ends lost 0 bases and 4 bases respectively, with 9 bases between them. The CDR3 loop is CASSLGPHPDTQYF. CDR3 bases: TGCGCCAGCAGCTTGGGCCCACACCCAGATACGCAGTATTTT.

This clone was counted only a few times. This sequence joins TRBV4-3 and TRBJ2-1; D gene uncertain. Trimming cost V 0 bases and J 4 bases, with 4 bases left between them. The CDR3 has 13 residues. Germline V gene sequence: CDR1 LGHNA, CDR2 YSLEER. The CDR3 loop is CASSQEAYNEQFF. In DNA form, the CDR3 reads TGCGCCAGCAGCCAAGAGGCGTACAATGAGCAGTTCTTC.

This clone has only a few counts. This rearrangement joins TRBV11-3 to TRBJ2-2; a weak D match, TRBD2 (6 bases). The CDR3 sequence is 14 residues long. Germline V CDR1 and CDR2: SGHNT, YENEEA. Trimming cost V 4 bases and J 2 bases, with 8 bases left between them. CDR3 protein: CASSSGLNTGELFF. CDR3 DNA sequence: TGTGCCAGCAGCTCCGGACTAAACACCGGGGAGCTGTTTTTT.

V usage is TRBV13 and J usage is TRBJ2-3, with D tentatively TRBD2 (5 bases). This CDR3 has 14 residues. Germline CDR1 PRHDT, CDR2 FYEKMQ (reference sequence). V was trimmed by 3 bases and J by 3 bases, leaving 10 bases between them. CDR3 protein: CASSLEEETDTQYF. The CDR3 DNA reads as TGTGCCAGCAGCTTGGAGGAGGAGACAGATACGCAGTATTTT.

V and J are TRBV7-8 and TRBJ1-3, with D unresolved. V lost 2 bases and J lost 0, with 11 bases in between. CDR3 size: 16 residues. Per the germline V gene, CDR1 is SGHVS and CDR2 is FQNEAQ. CDR3 in amino acids: CASSLSLDVSGNTIYF. CDR3 in DNA: TGTGCCAGCAGCTTATCCTTGGACGTCTCTGGAAACACCATATATTTT.

This clone was counted once. The rearrangement joins TRBV27 to TRBJ1-1; D gene uncertain. The CDR3 is 14 residues long. The germline CDR1 and CDR2 sequences are MNHEY and SMNVEV (reference sequence). With 6 bases removed from V and 0 bases from J, the gap between germline ends came to 11 bases. DNA for the CDR3: TGTGCCAGCAGCAAGACGCGGGTGAACACTGAAGCTTTCTTT. It codes for CASSKTRVNTEAFF.

The V and J genes are TRBV7-9 and TRBJ1-3, with no clear D. Trimming shortened V by 1 base and J by 0 bases, and 13 bases separated the two germline ends. CDR1 SEHNR and CDR2 FQNEAQ come from the germline V gene (reference sequence). CDR3 size: 17 residues. CDR3 loop: CASSLGAGSFSGNTIYF. Here the CDR3 DNA reads TGTGCCAGCAGCTTAGGCGCGGGATCCTTCTCTGGAAACACCATATATTTT.

The gene calls are TRBV29-1 and TRBJ2-5; possibly TRBD2 for D (5 bases). The CDR3 has 13 amino acids. V lost 7 bases to trimming and J lost 0 bases, with 12 bases between them. The germline CDR1 and CDR2 sequences are SQVTM and ANQGSEA. The DNA of the CDR3 is TGCAGCGGTCGCAGGACTTACCAAGAGACCCAGTACTTC. This sequence encodes CSGRRTYQETQYF.

The J gene is TRBJ1-1, the V gene TRBV19, with 7 bases that match TRBD1. This CDR3 region has 14 residues. V dropped 7 bases and J dropped 6; count of bases not matched to a gene: 11. The germline gives CDR1 LNHDA, CDR2 SQIVND (reference sequence). CDR3 region: CASTFYRGGAEAFF. In nucleotides, the CDR3 is TGTGCCAGTACCTTCTACAGGGGAGGCGCTGAAGCTTTCTTT.

The gene calls are TRBV11-1 and TRBJ2-1; D unclear. Germline CDR1 reads SGHAT; CDR2 reads FQDESV (reference sequence). The V gene lost 4 bases and the J gene lost 4 bases, with 11 bases spanning the gap. This CDR3 has 14 amino acids. CDR3 in amino acids: CASSSRGGYNEQFF. DNA of the CDR3: TGTGCCAGCAGCTCTCGTGGCGGATACAATGAGCAGTTCTTC.

V is TRBV7-2 and J is TRBJ1-1, with D uncertain. The V gene's germline CDR1 is SGHTA and CDR2 FQGNSA. The CDR3 loop spans 11 amino acids. Trimming removed 6 bases at V and 8 bases at J, with 10 bases between. The DNA for the CDR3 is TGTGCCAGCAGTCAGAGGTCCGAAGCTTTCTTT. Its translation is CASSQRSEAFF.

This clone has just a few counts. The J gene is TRBJ2-7, the V gene TRBV10-3; tentatively, D is TRBD1 or TRBD2 (6 bases each). CDR3 length: 13 residues. V lost 8 bases and J 3 bases, leaving 14 bases between the germline ends. Per germline, CDR1 ENHRY and CDR2 SYGVKD. The CDR3 sequence: CAIRREGGYEQYF. CDR3 nucleotide sequence: TGTGCCATCCGTCGAGAGGGGGGCTACGAGCAGTACTTC.

This chain links TRBV27 with TRBJ2-1; 12 nucleotides agree with TRBD2. The CDR3 extends over 13 amino acids. CDR1 MNHEY and CDR2 SMNVEV come from the germline V gene (reference sequence). V trimming: 6 bases; J trimming: 8 bases; junction bases outside the gene matches: 2. CDR3 DNA sequence: TGTGCCAGCAGACTAGCGGGAGGCTATGAGCAGTTCTTC. Protein: CASRLAGGYEQFF.

The chain joins TRBV6-1 to TRBJ1-1; D unresolved. Trimming cost V 7 bases and J 3 bases, with 12 bases left between them. CDR1 and CDR2 (germline): MNHNS, SASEGT. The CDR3 length is 13 residues. The CDR3 sequence: CASINGWDTEAFF. The DNA for the CDR3 is TGTGCCAGCATCAATGGGTGGGACACTGAAGCTTTCTTT.

This rearrangement joins TRBV7-2 to TRBJ1-5, with no clear D. Per germline, CDR1 SGHTA and CDR2 FQGNSA. The V end lost 4 bases, the J end lost 7 bases, and 11 bases lay between the germline ends. There are 13 residues in the CDR3. The CDR3, as DNA: TGTGCCAGCAGCTCGAAGGCGTCACAGCCCCAGCATTTT. Translation: CASSSKASQPQHF.

V and J are TRBV5-1 and TRBJ2-5; 7 bases line up with TRBD2. Germline CDR1 and CDR2: SGHRS and YFSETQ. Unmatched junction bases numbered 6, after V lost 0 bases and J lost 4 bases. There are 15 residues in the CDR3. CDR3 sequence reads: CASSLGVGRTETQYF. For the CDR3, the DNA is TGCGCCAGCAGCTTGGGGGTCGGGAGGACAGAGACCCAGTACTTC. Filled out from reference TRBV5-1 and TRBJ2-5, the complete variable domain reads KAGVTQTPRYLIKTRGQQVTLSCSPISGHRSVSWYQQTPGQGLQFLFEYFSETQRNKGNFPGRFSGRQFSNSRSEMNVSTLELGDSALYLCASSLGVGRTETQYFGPGTRLLVL.